This T cell receptor (beta chain) was captured by sequencing in a study of blood T cell repertoires in COVID-19. A Seattle source enrolled patients during active infection and followed them longitudinally. In the original processing: Estimation of nucleated cell counts was performed using reference gene primer amplification. The repertoire was sequenced with immunoSEQ multiplex PCR; TCRdb's copy has only in-frame clones and lacks some. The V and J calls and clone size were taken over from that table, and D and trimming were inferred from the DNA. The sample has some 40,000 clones; roughly nine tenths are singletons. The CDR3 length is 15 residues. Per the germline V gene, CDR1 is SGHDT and CDR2 is YYEEEE. Germline trimming cut 2 bases from V and 5 bases from J; bases unmatched to any gene: 7.

The chain uses TRBV5-6 and TRBJ2-5, with 9 bases aligning to TRBD2. This TCR was recovered from a man over 45 with COVID-19, enrolled during active disease. Sequenced input: peripheral blood. DNA of the CDR3: TGTGCCAGCAGCTTAAGGCCTAGCGGGAAGGAGACCCAGTACTTC. It yields the protein CASSLRPSGKETQYF. Together with reference TRBV5-6 and TRBJ2-5, the CDR3 gives the full variable domain: DAGVTQSPTHLIKTRGQQVTLRCSPKSGHDTVSWYQQALGQGPQFIFQYYEEEERQRGNFPDRFSGHQFPNYSSELNVNALLLGDSALYLCASSLRPSGKETQYFGPGTRLLVL.